One and the same sample provided the 12 T cell receptor beta chains below, sequenced in a study of OX40 agonist ivuxolimab in advanced cancers. The repertoire was sequenced with immunoSEQ multiplex PCR; TCRdb's copy has only in-frame clones and lacks some. Of around 50,000 clones listed, around 91% are singletons. The specimen comprised CD4+ or CD8+ T cells sorted from blood, sampled in a trial of the OX40 agonist ivuxolimab. The source of these receptors is an adult with an advanced solid tumor such as melanoma, head and neck, liver or kidney cancer.

V and J are TRBV15 and TRBJ1-1, with D unclear. Germline CDR1 LNHNV, CDR2 YYDKDF (reference sequence). The CDR3 spans 12 residues. V lost 2 bases and J lost 7, with 8 bases in between. CDR3 coding DNA: TGTGCCACCAGCAGACCTCGGGGTGAAGCTTTCTTT. Residues: CATSRPRGEAFF.

The CDR3 nucleotides are TGTGCCACCAGGACAGGGGTGGATGGCTACACCTTC. Encoded protein: CATRTGVDGYTF. This rearrangement joins TRBV27 to TRBJ1-2; 9 positions agree with TRBD1. Germline V gene lookup returns CDR1 MNHEY and CDR2 SMNVEV (reference sequence). J gave up 6 bases and V 10 bases, and 6 bases lay outside the gene matches. The CDR3 has 12 residues.

The sample holds one count of this clone. V and J are TRBV19 and TRBJ2-7; 7 positions agree with TRBD1. V dropped 7 bases and J dropped 1; count of bases not matched to a gene: 1. The CDR3 extends over 12 amino acids. The germline V gene encodes CDR1 LNHDA and CDR2 SQIVND (reference sequence). The chain's CDR3 is CASTGGSYEQYF. For the CDR3, the DNA is TGTGCCAGTACAGGGGGTTCCTACGAGCAGTACTTC.

V and J are TRBV5-4 and TRBJ2-7, with a weak D call TRBD2 (5 bases). V was trimmed by 2 bases and J by 6 bases, leaving 18 bases between them. The CDR3 covers 15 residues. CDR1 is SGHNT and CDR2 is YYREEE in the germline V gene (reference sequence). The CDR3 DNA sequence: TGTGCCAGCAGCTTCGAAAGTCTACTAGGAGCCGAGCAGTACTTC. It translates to CASSFESLLGAEQYF.

The chain uses TRBV6-1 and TRBJ1-3, with D hard to call. Trimming removed 0 bases at V and 0 bases at J, with 12 bases between. Germline loops: CDR1 MNHNS, CDR2 SASEGT. The CDR3 has 17 residues. The CDR3 spells CASSEASLVGSGNTIYF. CDR3 sequence (DNA): TGTGCCAGCAGTGAAGCTTCCTTGGTGGGCTCTGGAAACACCATATATTTT.

In regard to this clone: Additional DNA sequences in this sample encode the identical CDR3. The chain is built from TRBV30 and TRBJ1-2; D may be TRBD1 (5 bases). V lost 0 bases, J lost 3 bases, and 5 bases lay in between. The CDR3 covers 12 residues. Per germline, CDR1 GTSNPN and CDR2 SVGIG (reference sequence). The CDR3 region is CAWSVQDYGYTF. DNA for the CDR3: TGTGCCTGGAGTGTACAGGACTATGGCTACACCTTC.

This clone was observed a handful of times. This chain links TRBV7-8 with TRBJ1-1; D gene unclear. Trimming took off 1 base at V and 1 base at J, with 4 bases between the two ends. The length of the CDR3 is 13 residues. Germline-derived CDR1 and CDR2 are SGHVS and FQNEAQ. CDR3 coding DNA: TGTGCCAGCAGCTTAGACAGGAACACTGAAGCTTTCTTT. Residues: CASSLDRNTEAFF.

The chain recombines TRBV1 with TRBJ2-3. TRBV1 is given as a pseudogene. The CDR3 contains 12 residues. The CDR3 DNA sequence: TGCACCAGCAGCCAATTCTGGACTACGCAGTATTTT. It specifies CTSSQFWTTQYF.

The rearrangement links TRBV19 to TRBJ2-3, with TRBD2 matching 9 bases. Germline V CDR1 and CDR2: LNHDA, SQIVND (reference sequence). J lost 4 bases, V lost 8 bases, and 7 bases had no gene match. The CDR3 has 14 residues. The CDR3 bases are TGTGCCAGTGGATTAGCGGGAGCAGCAGATACGCAGTATTTT. Residues: CASGLAGAADTQYF.

This clone was observed a single time. The junction differs from germline at one of its ends, possibly a read error. The gene calls are TRBV7-7 and TRBJ2-3; D possibly corresponds to TRBD2 (5 bases). Germline lookup yields CDR1 SSHAT and CDR2 FNYEAQ (reference sequence). The CDR3 is 15 residues long. The CDR3 here is CASSPTTGETDTQYF. In DNA, the CDR3 is TGTGCTAGCAGCCCAACGACTGGGGAGACAGATACGCAGTATTTT.

The V call is TRBV7-9, the J call TRBJ1-2; D is perhaps TRBD1 (6 bases). This CDR3 is built from 13 residues. The V end was cut by 4 bases, the J end by 1 base, with 7 bases between. CDR1 and CDR2 from the germline V gene are SEHNR and FQNEAQ (reference sequence). The CDR3: CASSSDSNYGYTF. CDR3 bases: TGTGCCAGCAGCTCGGACAGTAACTATGGCTACACCTTC.

The chain combines TRBV7-9 with TRBJ1-4; 9 positions match TRBD1. Losses at the gene ends were 3 bases for V and 7 bases for J; bases not matched to a gene: 6. The germline gives CDR1 SEHNR, CDR2 FQNEAQ (reference sequence). The CDR3 is 15 residues long. CDR3 sequence: CASSFSGQGGEKLFF. DNA of the CDR3: TGTGCCAGCAGCTTCTCGGGACAGGGAGGTGAAAAACTGTTTTTT. The full variable domain, in which reference TRBV7-9 and TRBJ1-4 provide the parts outside the CDR3, is DTGVSQNPRHKITKRGQNVTFRCDPISEHNRLYWYRQTLGQGPEFLTYFQNEAQLEKSRLLSDRFSAERPKGSFSTLEIQRTEQGDSAMYLCASSFSGQGGEKLFFGSGTQLSVL.